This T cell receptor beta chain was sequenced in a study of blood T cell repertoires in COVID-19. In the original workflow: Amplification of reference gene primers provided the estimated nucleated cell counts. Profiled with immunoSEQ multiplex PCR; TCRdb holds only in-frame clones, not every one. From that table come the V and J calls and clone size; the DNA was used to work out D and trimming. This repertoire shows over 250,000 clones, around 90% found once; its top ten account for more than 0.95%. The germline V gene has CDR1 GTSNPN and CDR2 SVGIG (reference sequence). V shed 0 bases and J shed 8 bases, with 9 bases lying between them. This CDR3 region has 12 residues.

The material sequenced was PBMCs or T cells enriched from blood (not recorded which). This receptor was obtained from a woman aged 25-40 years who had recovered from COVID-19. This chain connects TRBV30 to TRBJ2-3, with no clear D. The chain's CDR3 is CAWSVRSRTQYF. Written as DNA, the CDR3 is TGTGCCTGGAGTGTACGTAGTCGTACGCAGTATTTT.